Detailed here is one T cell receptor beta chain. At least ten counts were recorded for this clonotype. No cognate antigen has been identified for it. No base-level quality is on record; no much larger clone is a single base apart. Sequencing used an Illumina HiSeq 2500. Quantitative 5'-RACE with molecular barcodes was used to prepare TCR beta libraries. Per the authors' processing: A new computational method based on a probabilistic model of VDJ rearrangement was used to identify disease-linked TCR variants. The public sequencing data were trimmed at Q25 with fastp and processed into clonotypes with MiXCR by TCRdb, which kept only in-frame beta chains. All rows with the same CDR3 protein become a single entry with the most common DNA and genes. The V and J calls here are based on TCRdb, not the publication. Within this sample are approximately 250,000 distinct CDR3 sequences, with roughly 8.2% of them counted one time only. The ten most abundant clones make up more than 4% of the sample.

These data belong to a study of CD8 T cells in ankylosing spondylitis (dated by TCRdb to about 2017). Notes on the research overall: To find TCR variants linked to disease, the study profiled T cell receptor beta repertoires in ankylosing spondylitis patients and healthy donors. In total, the full study cohort was made up of 95 to 110 healthy donors and approximately 27 ankylosing spondylitis patients. Peripheral blood samples were taken, and synovial fluid was additionally collected from ankylosing spondylitis patients.

The CDR3, from cysteine to phenylalanine, totals 15 residues. Here the CDR3 DNA is all that survives: 45 bases in frame from base 1. The germline V gene supplies CDR1 LGHNA and CDR2 YNFKEQ. The junction carries 16 bases between V and J, which are trimmed by 4 bases and 7 bases respectively. Points the paper makes about the study in general: Blood from ankylosing spondylitis patients appeared to be characterized by a TCR beta motif composed of about eight highly homologous amino acid variants. A CD8+ phenotype was shown by the disease-linked clones, which were found at relatively low frequencies in peripheral blood. The disease-linked clones were reported as significantly enriched in matched synovial fluid samples from ankylosing spondylitis patients. Some of the motif variants had been reported before in the synovial fluid and blood of reactive arthritis patients, a finding that suggests common disease-initiation mechanisms.

The receptor's source is a female donor with ankylosing spondylitis or in good health (not recorded which). This sequence uses TRBV4-2 and TRBJ2-2; the D segment could be TRBD2, given 7 matching bases. The source material was blood, either unsorted or a sorted T cell fraction (not recorded which). The CDR3 is CASSRLGGRIGELFF. The nucleotide sequence is given as TGTGCCAGCAGCCGCCTCGGGGGGCGGATCGGGGAGCTGTTTTTT.